These T cell receptor beta chains were read from a single sample in a study of blood T cells in healthy people across ages. TCRdb passed the 5' RACE reads through MiXCR, listing each CDR3 protein once. Of fewer than 800,000 distinct CDR3 sequences detected, 25% appear once; the ten largest clones hold under 9.5%. In addition, the sample was reused for a study of T cells of mothers and their children.

The sample consisted of blood. The receptor set was obtained from a boy aged 10-17 years in good health. Each CDR3 is given with its conserved first and last residue. Each record gives: clone size, D gene, V gene, J gene, CDR3 DNA, CDR3 protein. D genes are given only for firm matches. Clone size is not always given. Where it is, it says once, few, many or a class for expanded clones.

many	TRBD2	TRBV7-2	TRBJ2-1	TGTGCCAGCAGCCCGAAGCTGGGACTAGCGGGGGGGAATGAGCAGTTCTTC	CASSPKLGLAGGNEQFF
NA	NA	TRBV19	TRBJ2-1	TGTGCCAGTAGTATGAGAGGAGGGAATAATGAGCAGTTCTTC	CASSMRGGNNEQFF
NA	NA	TRBV27	TRBJ2-7	TGTGCCAGCAGTTCACGACTCCTCACCGAGCAGTACTTC	CASSSRLLTEQYF
once	NA	TRBV7-2	TRBJ1-1	TGTGCCAGCAGGAAGACGTCGGGGGGCACTGAAGCTTTCTTT	CASRKTSGGTEAFF
few	TRBD1	TRBV20-1	TRBJ1-3	TGCAGTGCTAGAGTTTCAGGGACAGCAAACACCATATATTTT	CSARVSGTANTIYF
NA	NA	TRBV29-1	TRBJ2-5	TGCAGCGTTGAGGACGAGACGGGCCAAGTGCAGTACTTC	CSVEDETGQVQYF
once	NA	TRBV7-9	TRBJ1-1	TGTGCCAGCAGCTTATGGGAGGGAGTAAACACTGAAGCTTTCTTT	CASSLWEGVNTEAFF
NA	TRBD2	TRBV6-2/TRBV6-3	TRBJ2-5	TGTGCCAGCAGTTACTCGATCGGGGGGGCCTCCGGAGAGACCCAGTACTTC	CASSYSIGGASGETQYF
NA	NA	TRBV24-1	TRBJ1-4	TGTGCCACCGCCGGGACATATTTTTCTAATGAAAAACTGTTTTTT	CATAGTYFSNEKLFF
few	NA	TRBV29-1	TRBJ2-3	TGCAGCGTTGAAGATGTTCTAGCACGAGATACGCAGTATTTT	CSVEDVLARDTQYF
few	NA	TRBV6-6	TRBJ2-1	TGTGCCAGCAGTTACTCCTCTGGGCGCTGGGATGAGCAGTTCTTC	CASSYSSGRWDEQFF
few	NA	TRBV4-3	TRBJ2-7	TGCGCCAGCAGCCAATCGGCAGGGCGATACGAGCAGTACTTC	CASSQSAGRYEQYF
few	NA	TRBV20-1	TRBJ2-7	TGCAGTGCTAGAGAACTAGTGGGTGACGAGCAGTACTTC	CSARELVGDEQYF
few	NA	TRBV3-1	TRBJ2-1	TGTGCCAGCAGCCCCTTGACGATACCTTACAATGAGCAGTTCTTC	CASSPLTIPYNEQFF
NA	TRBD1	TRBV29-1	TRBJ2-3	TGCAGCGAACACTACACAGGGGCCACAGATACGCAGTATTTT	CSEHYTGATDTQYF
NA	TRBD2	TRBV12-3/TRBV12-4	TRBJ2-7	TGTGCCAGCAGTCCTTGGGGGGGAGAGGGTGGGCAGTACTTC	CASSPWGGEGGQYF
few	NA	TRBV12-3/TRBV12-4	TRBJ2-1	TGTGCCAGCAGTGAAAGTGGTCTTGGGTCCTACAATGAGCAGTTCTTC	CASSESGLGSYNEQFF
NA	NA	TRBV5-1	TRBJ2-4	TGCGCCAGCAGCCCACTCTCTGTGGGGCAGGGGATGAGCATTCAGTACTTC	CASSPLSVGQGMSIQYF
NA	NA	TRBV4-2	TRBJ2-3	TGTGCCAGCAGCCAAGATCACGAGGGGAGAGATACGCAGTATTTT	CASSQDHEGRDTQYF
NA	TRBD1	TRBV24-1	TRBJ2-7	TGTGCCACCAGTGATTGGGACAGGGGACACGAGCAGTACTTC	CATSDWDRGHEQYF
NA	NA	TRBV3-1	TRBJ2-1	TGTGCCAGCACCCAAGATGAGGTCTGGGAGCAGTTCTTC	CASTQDEVWEQFF
few	NA	TRBV6-2/TRBV6-3	TRBJ1-4	TGTGCCAGCAGTCGAGAAGGAAAACTGTTTTTT	CASSREGKLFF
NA	TRBD1	TRBV2	TRBJ2-5	TGTGCCAGCAGCGGGGACAGGGGTAGGGCCCAAGAGACCCAGTACTTC	CASSGDRGRAQETQYF
few	NA	TRBV7-9	TRBJ2-7	TGTGCCAGCAGCTTGGCGAAATCCTACGAGCAGTACTTC	CASSLAKSYEQYF
NA	NA	TRBV20-1	TRBJ2-1	TGCAGTGCCACCTTACGTCGGGTGGGCTCTTCAGCCAGGGATGAGCAGTTCTTC	CSATLRRVGSSARDEQFF
NA	TRBD1	TRBV6-2/TRBV6-3	TRBJ2-4	TGTGCCAGCAGTAGGGGACAGGGAGGCATTCAGTACTTC	CASSRGQGGIQYF
NA	NA	TRBV2	TRBJ2-2	TGTGCCAGCACCCCTAGGAAGACCGGGGAGCTGTTTTTT	CASTPRKTGELFF
NA	TRBD2	TRBV5-1	TRBJ2-5	TGCGCCAGCAGCGGTCCGGGAGGCCAAGAGACCCAGTACTTC	CASSGPGGQETQYF
NA	NA	TRBV27	TRBJ2-7	TGTGCCAGCAGTTTGGGCGGGGCCCCCTCCGAGCAGTACTTC	CASSLGGAPSEQYF
few	NA	TRBV6-5	TRBJ2-2	TGTGCCAGCAGTTCCCATAGACCTAACACCGGGGAGCTGTTTTTT	CASSSHRPNTGELFF
NA	NA	TRBV13	TRBJ2-3	TGTGCCAGCAGCTTGGACGGAATAACCCCAGATACGCAGTATTTT	CASSLDGITPDTQYF
NA	NA	TRBV6-1	TRBJ2-7	TGTGCCAGCAGTCAGATGACTAGCTACGAGCAGTACTTC	CASSQMTSYEQYF
NA	NA	TRBV2	TRBJ1-3	TGTGCCAGCAGTGGGGTACCCTCTGGAAACACCATATATTTT	CASSGVPSGNTIYF
few	NA	TRBV25-1	TRBJ1-3	TGTGCCAGCAGTGAATATAGTGGCTCTGGAAACACCATATATTTT	CASSEYSGSGNTIYF
NA	TRBD2	TRBV12-3/TRBV12-4	TRBJ2-1	TGTGCCAGCAGTCCACGAACTAGCGGGAGGGTGAGTGAGCAGTTCTTC	CASSPRTSGRVSEQFF
few	TRBD2	TRBV7-9	TRBJ2-7	TGTGCCAGCAGCTCACGATATAGCGGGAGTAAGTACGAGCAGTACTTC	CASSSRYSGSKYEQYF
NA	NA	TRBV12-3/TRBV12-4	TRBJ1-2	TGTGCCAGCAGTTTGGGGAGGTTGAACGGCTACACCTTC	CASSLGRLNGYTF
NA	NA	TRBV7-9	TRBJ1-1	TGTGCCAGCATCCCCCAGGTGGGCCTAAACACTGAAGCTTTCTTT	CASIPQVGLNTEAFF
NA	NA	TRBV6-5	TRBJ2-1	TGTGCCAGCAGTTACGACTGGGGACGGACTGCTGAGCAGTTCTTC	CASSYDWGRTAEQFF
NA	TRBD2	TRBV6-1	TRBJ2-5	TGTGCCAGCAGTGAAGCGCTTCCCGGAGCGGGGGTACAAGAGACCCAGTACTTC	CASSEALPGAGVQETQYF
NA	NA	TRBV4-2	TRBJ2-5	TGTGCCAGCAGCCAAGAGAGGTCGAAACAAGAGACCCAGTACTTC	CASSQERSKQETQYF
NA	NA	TRBV5-1	TRBJ2-6	TGCGCCAGCAGCCCTGGGGGACGTTACTCTGGGGCCAACGTCCTGACTTTC	CASSPGGRYSGANVLTF
NA	NA	TRBV3-1	TRBJ2-5	TGTGCCAGCAGCCAATCCTTCAGGGTAGGAGAGACCCAGTACTTC	CASSQSFRVGETQYF
few	TRBD2	TRBV7-8	TRBJ2-7	TGTGCCAGCAGCCCGAGGACTAGCGTTTACGAGCAGTACTTC	CASSPRTSVYEQYF
NA	NA	TRBV6-2/TRBV6-3	TRBJ2-3	TGTGCCAGCAGTTACGACAGGGAGGGCACAGATACGCAGTATTTT	CASSYDREGTDTQYF
few	NA	TRBV5-1	TRBJ2-5	TGCGCCAGCAGCTTGTTGGACAGCTTAGAAGAGACCCAGTACTTC	CASSLLDSLEETQYF
NA	TRBD1	TRBV5-1	TRBJ2-5	TGCGCCAGCAGCTCGGGACAGGGGGCACAAGAGACCCAGTACTTC	CASSSGQGAQETQYF
NA	TRBD2	TRBV4-1	TRBJ2-1	TGCGCCAGCAGCCAAGATGGGGTAGCGGGTAACTCCTACAATGAGCAGTTCTTC	CASSQDGVAGNSYNEQFF
few	TRBD2	TRBV10-2	TRBJ2-5	TGCGCCAGCAGTAAAACGACTAGCGGGAGGTCGCAAGAGACCCAGTACTTC	CASSKTTSGRSQETQYF